The 19 T cell receptor beta chains in this list originate from one sample, sequenced in a study of OX40 agonist ivuxolimab in advanced cancers. Profiling relied on immunoSEQ multiplex PCR, and the TCRdb table lists in-frame clones only, not all of them. Of approximately 13,000 clones in the sample, about four fifths were seen once. Here the sequenced sample was CD4+ or CD8+ T cells sorted from blood, taken in a trial of the OX40 agonist ivuxolimab. The origin of the receptors is an adult with an advanced solid tumor such as melanoma, head and neck, liver or kidney cancer.

This chain joins TRBV5-4 and TRBJ1-4; no clear D gene. Germline CDR1 is SGHNT and CDR2 is YYREEE (reference sequence). V dropped 1 base and J dropped 6 bases, with 13 bases sitting between them. The CDR3 runs to 15 residues. The CDR3 sequence: CASSLHGAIYEKLFF. The CDR3 bases are TGTGCCAGCAGCTTGCATGGAGCGATTTATGAAAAACTGTTTTTT.

The gene calls are TRBV5-6 and TRBJ1-2; TRBD1 matches at 9 bases. The junction had 5 bases not matched to a gene; V was cut back by 3 bases and J by 2 bases. Per the germline V gene, CDR1 is SGHDT and CDR2 is YYEEEE. The CDR3 sequence is 15 residues long. CDR3 loop: CASSYRDRDNYGYTF. CDR3 bases: TGTGCCAGCAGCTACCGGGACAGGGACAACTATGGCTACACCTTC. Using reference TRBV5-6 and TRBJ1-2 for the parts outside the CDR3, the full variable domain is DAGVTQSPTHLIKTRGQQVTLRCSPKSGHDTVSWYQQALGQGPQFIFQYYEEEERQRGNFPDRFSGHQFPNYSSELNVNALLLGDSALYLCASSYRDRDNYGYTFGSGTRLTVV.

The chain couples TRBV19 to TRBJ2-1, with D maybe TRBD1 (6 bases). The CDR3 is made up of 15 amino acids. Trimming took off 1 base at V and 3 bases at J, with 10 bases between the two ends. Looked up from germline, CDR1 is LNHDA and CDR2 is SQIVND (reference sequence). The CDR3 DNA sequence: TGTGCCAGTAGTATAGTCACGGGACACTACAATGAGCAGTTCTTC. Protein sequence: CASSIVTGHYNEQFF.

The chain couples TRBV27 to TRBJ2-5; D possibly corresponds to TRBD2 (7 bases). CDR1 and CDR2 (germline): MNHEY, SMNVEV (reference sequence). V was trimmed by 8 bases and J by 5 bases, leaving 21 bases between them. The CDR3 has 15 residues. CDR3 sequence reads: CASAPVGEGGETQYF. The CDR3 DNA reads as TGTGCCAGCGCCCCGGTCGGGGAGGGGGGGGAGACCCAGTACTTC.

The chain has TRBV5-1 and TRBJ2-7; 10 bases fit TRBD1. Germline lookup yields CDR1 SGHRS and CDR2 YFSETQ. V gave up 5 bases and J gave up 5 bases; unmatched junction bases: 10. This CDR3 has 15 amino acids. DNA for the CDR3: TGCGCCAGCAGGGGGAGACAGGGGGCCCTCGACGAGCAGTACTTC. Translated, it gives CASRGRQGALDEQYF.

The gene calls are TRBV5-6 and TRBJ2-7; D is unclear. Germline-derived CDR1 and CDR2 are SGHDT and YYEEEE. The CDR3 consists of 12 residues. V lost 0 bases to trimming and J lost 6 bases, with 7 bases between them. DNA for the CDR3: TGTGCCAGCAGCTTGGCGATCGGCGAGCAGTACTTC. This translates into CASSLAIGEQYF.

V and J are TRBV9 and TRBJ1-1; D is undetermined. This CDR3 contains 14 residues. Germline CDR1 and CDR2: SGDLS and YYNGEE. V was cut by 0 bases and J by 11 bases, with 17 bases left in between. The CDR3 DNA sequence: TGTGCCAGCAGCGTAGTTGTGGAGCCTCCATTGGCTTTCTTT. Its translation is CASSVVVEPPLAFF. Variable domain in full (rest from reference TRBV9 and TRBJ1-1): DSGVTQTPKHLITATGQRVTLRCSPRSGDLSVYWYQQSLDQGLQFLIQYYNGEERAKGNILERFSAQQFPDLHSELNLSSLELGDSALYFCASSVVVEPPLAFFGQGTRLTVV.

The chain combines TRBV5-4 with TRBJ1-1; D gene unclear. CDR1 SGHNT and CDR2 YYREEE come from the germline V gene (reference sequence). The ends were cut back, 0 bases at V and 3 bases at J, with 12 bases in the middle. The CDR3 consists of 15 residues. The CDR3 is CASSLGPWTDTEAFF. In DNA form, the CDR3 reads TGTGCCAGCAGCTTGGGACCTTGGACCGACACTGAAGCTTTCTTT.

The chain couples TRBV15 to TRBJ2-1; 8 nucleotides match TRBD2. Losses at the gene ends were 9 bases for V and 5 bases for J; bases not matched to a gene: 21. This CDR3 contains 18 residues. CDR1 and CDR2 (germline): LNHNV, YYDKDF (reference sequence). CDR3 DNA: TGTGCCACAACCATTGGGCCAGAGGCGGGAGGAATCGACAATGAGCAGTTCTTC. The encoded protein is CATTIGPEAGGIDNEQFF. The complete variable domain, with remaining parts taken from reference TRBV15 and TRBJ2-1, reads DAMVIQNPRYQVTQFGKPVTLSCSQTLNHNVMYWYQQKSSQAPKLLFHYYDKDFNNEADTPDNFQSRRPNTSFCFLDIRSPGLGDTAMYLCATTIGPEAGGIDNEQFFGPGTRLTVL.

V is TRBV29-1 and J is TRBJ2-3; 8 bases line up with TRBD1. CDR1 and CDR2 (germline): SQVTM, ANQGSEA. The CDR3 contains 10 residues. CDR3 sequence: CSGTGDTQYF. The CDR3 region has the DNA TGCAGTGGGACAGGAGATACGCAGTATTTT.

V is TRBV5-1 and J is TRBJ2-7; no clear D gene. V lost 3 bases and J lost 0, with 10 bases in between. Germline-derived CDR1 and CDR2 are SGHRS and YFSETQ. The CDR3 totals 14 residues. For the CDR3, the DNA is TGCGCCAGCAGCTCTCCACCAAACTCCTACGAGCAGTACTTC. Amino acids: CASSSPPNSYEQYF.

This clone was seen a handful of times. The chain joins TRBV6-1 to TRBJ1-1, with 7 bases fitting TRBD1. With V trimmed by 2 bases and J by 6 bases, 0 bases remained unmatched. From germline, CDR1 is MNHNS and CDR2 SASEGT. The CDR3 contains 12 residues. The CDR3 spells CASSETGAEAFF. The CDR3 DNA is TGTGCCAGCAGTGAAACAGGGGCTGAAGCTTTCTTT.

The chain is built from TRBV18 and TRBJ2-1; D may be TRBD1 or TRBD2 (5 bases each). This CDR3 has 18 residues. V was cut by 2 bases and J by 5 bases, with 22 bases left in between. Germline values: CDR1 KGHSH, CDR2 LQKENI. The CDR3 loop is CASSPGGKATPRDNEQFF. The CDR3 DNA follows: TGTGCCAGCTCACCAGGGGGTAAGGCCACCCCTAGAGACAATGAGCAGTTCTTC. Full variable domain (outside the CDR3, taken from reference TRBV18 and TRBJ2-1): NAGVMQNPRHLVRRRGQEARLRCSPMKGHSHVYWYRQLPEEGLKFMVYLQKENIIDESGMPKERFSAEFPKEGPSILRIQQVVRGDSAAYFCASSPGGKATPRDNEQFFGPGTRLTVL.

The V call is TRBV5-8, the J call TRBJ2-5; the D is unclear. CDR1 and CDR2 from the germline V gene are SGHTS and YDEGEE. This CDR3 comprises 14 residues. V lost 6 bases to trimming and J lost 1 base, with 13 bases between them. The CDR3 DNA is TGTGCCAGCACCCCGTCGAGCTTCCAAGAGACCCAGTACTTC. Amino acids: CASTPSSFQETQYF. The full variable domain, rest sourced from reference TRBV5-8 and TRBJ2-5, is EAGVTQSPTHLIKTRGQQATLRCSPISGHTSVYWYQQALGLGLQFLLWYDEGEERNRGNFPPRFSGRQFPNYSSELNVNALELEDSALYLCASTPSSFQETQYFGPGTRLLVL.

This chain connects TRBV6-4 to TRBJ1-5; D is unresolved. CDR1 is MRHNA and CDR2 is SNTAGT in the germline V gene. Deletions cut 6 bases from V and 4 bases from J, with 10 bases between. The CDR3 runs 13 residues. The chain's CDR3 is CASSDGENQPQHF. Written as DNA, the CDR3 is TGTGCCAGCAGCGACGGAGAAAATCAGCCCCAGCATTTT.

This clone is medium-sized by share. The chain uses TRBV6-4 and TRBJ1-1; D gene ambiguous. Germline-derived CDR1 and CDR2 are MRHNA and SNTAGT. The CDR3 has 14 residues. The V gene lost 2 bases and the J gene lost 1 base, with 8 bases spanning the gap. The chain's CDR3 is CASSDGGENTEAFF. The CDR3 DNA reads as TGTGCCAGCAGTGACGGTGGGGAGAACACTGAAGCTTTCTTT.

The V gene is TRBV27, the J gene TRBJ1-1; D gene ambiguous. Per germline, CDR1 MNHEY and CDR2 SMNVEV (reference sequence). The V end was cut by 6 bases, the J end by 7 bases, with 9 bases between. The CDR3 runs 11 residues. The CDR3 DNA is TGTGCCAGCAGAGAAACCGGTGAAGCTTTCTTT. This codes for CASRETGEAFF.

The chain is built from TRBV2 and TRBJ2-7; D unclear. The V gene lost 6 bases and the J gene lost 1 base, with 10 bases spanning the gap. Germline CDR1 and CDR2: SNHLY and FYNNEI. CDR3 length equals 13 residues. In DNA, the CDR3 is TGTGCCAGCAGCGGTGGACGGTCCTACGAGCAGTACTTC. This encodes CASSGGRSYEQYF.

CDR3 bases: TGTGCCAGCAGCGTAACGATTGGAGCTCTCGAGCAGTACTTC. This translates into CASSVTIGALEQYF. The chain couples TRBV9 to TRBJ2-7, with D unclear. CDR1 and CDR2 from the germline V gene are SGDLS and YYNGEE. There are 14 residues in the CDR3. V was pared by 1 base and J by 6 bases, with 14 bases between.